The 13 T cell receptor beta chains presented below share a single source sample, sequenced in a study of T-cell memory formation after mild COVID-19. Via MiXCR, TCRdb re-called the 5' RACE reads, giving one row per CDR3 protein. The sample includes around 250,000 distinct CDR3 sequences, 15% to 20% of them seen just once. Sequencing was done on a sample of PBMCs or a T cell subset sorted from them (not recorded which). Receptor source: a man younger than 35 who had mild COVID-19 (a few samples of this study predate the infection). Cell type and time point are not known.

The chain combines TRBV10-3 with TRBJ1-2, with TRBD1 matching over 7 bases. The CDR3 has 12 amino acids. Germline V gives CDR1 ENHRY, CDR2 SYGVKD. The V and J ends lost 8 bases and 7 bases, in that order; junction bases with no gene match: 7. The CDR3 sequence: CAIGQESLGYTF. The CDR3 coding sequence is TGTGCCATCGGACAGGAGTCGCTTGGCTACACCTTC.

The J gene is TRBJ1-5, the V gene TRBV20-1, with 8 bases aligning to TRBD1. V lost 4 bases to trimming and J lost 9 bases; unmatched junction nucleotides: 8. Germline V CDR1 and CDR2: DFQATT, SNEGSKA (reference sequence). CDR3 length: 13 residues. CDR3 sequence reads: CSAKDREYPPQHF. The DNA for the CDR3 is TGCAGTGCTAAGGACAGGGAATACCCGCCCCAGCATTTT.

This sequence joins TRBV5-1 and TRBJ2-3; D is ambiguous. Between the trimmed V and J ends, which lost 7 bases and 2 bases, there was a span of 11 bases. The CDR3 totals 13 residues. The V gene's germline CDR1 is SGHRS and CDR2 YFSETQ. The CDR3 region is CASHTRPTDTQYF. The CDR3 region has the DNA TGCGCCAGCCACACCAGGCCCACAGATACGCAGTATTTT.

This clonotype showed up many times. The chain has TRBV5-1 and TRBJ2-7, with 8 bases aligning to TRBD1. The CDR3 runs 16 residues. After removal of 0 bases from V and 1 base from J, the junction contained 6 bases not matched to a gene. Germline assignment: CDR1 SGHRS and CDR2 YFSETQ. The CDR3 region has the DNA TGCGCCAGCAGCTTGGGGACAGGGATGGTTTCCTACGAGCAGTACTTC. Its protein is CASSLGTGMVSYEQYF.

The chain employs TRBV6-2 or TRBV6-3 and TRBJ2-2, with D hard to call. The germline CDR1 and CDR2 sequences are MNHEY and SVGEGT. With 8 bases removed from V and 6 bases from J, the gap between germline ends came to 16 bases. The CDR3 consists of 14 residues. CDR3 in amino acids: CASCRASKAGELFF. The CDR3 DNA sequence: TGTGCCAGCTGCCGGGCCTCGAAGGCCGGGGAGCTGTTTTTT.

There are many counts of this clonotype. The rearrangement links TRBV11-1 to TRBJ2-1, with D perhaps TRBD1 (7 bases). The CDR3 has 16 residues. V was trimmed by 0 bases and J by 1 base, leaving 10 bases between them. The germline gives CDR1 SGHAT, CDR2 FQDESV (reference sequence). This chain's CDR3 is CASSLASGGSYNEQFF. DNA for the CDR3: TGTGCCAGCAGCTTAGCGTCAGGGGGGTCCTACAATGAGCAGTTCTTC.

The genes are TRBV6-2 or TRBV6-3 and TRBJ1-5; a possible D gene is TRBD1 (6 bases). Germline V gene data show CDR1 as MNHEY and CDR2 as SVGEGT. The CDR3 consists of 15 residues. The ends were cut back, 8 bases at V and 0 bases at J, with 14 bases in the middle. Here the CDR3 reads CASLETGYSNQPQHF. The CDR3 bases are TGTGCCAGCCTCGAAACAGGGTATAGCAATCAGCCCCAGCATTTT.

This clonotype occurred a few times. The rearrangement uses TRBV18 and TRBJ1-5; 7 positions agree with TRBD1. This CDR3 comprises 19 residues. Losses at the gene ends were 4 bases for V and 1 base for J; bases not matched to a gene: 16. The germline gives CDR1 KGHSH, CDR2 LQKENI. CDR3 in amino acids: CASSQHPDRDKTSNQPQHF. In DNA, the CDR3 is TGTGCCAGCTCACAACACCCCGACAGGGACAAGACGAGCAATCAGCCCCAGCATTTT. Variable domain in full (rest from reference TRBV18 and TRBJ1-5): NAGVMQNPRHLVRRRGQEARLRCSPMKGHSHVYWYRQLPEEGLKFMVYLQKENIIDESGMPKERFSAEFPKEGPSILRIQQVVRGDSAAYFCASSQHPDRDKTSNQPQHFGDGTRLSIL.

The chain combines TRBV7-2 with TRBJ2-4; TRBD1 is a possible D gene (6 bases). This CDR3 comprises 14 residues. Germline lookup yields CDR1 SGHTA and CDR2 FQGNSA. Trimming stripped 0 bases from V and 6 bases from J, with 9 bases between. The CDR3 region has the DNA TGTGCCAGCAGCTTAGCGGGACAAGTAAACATTCAGTACTTC. This translates into CASSLAGQVNIQYF.

This clonotype was detected a few times. V usage is TRBV6-2 or TRBV6-3 and J usage is TRBJ2-2, with unresolved D. Looked up from germline, CDR1 is MNHEY and CDR2 is SVGEGT. Trimming removed 0 bases at V and 8 bases at J, with 10 bases between. CDR3 length: 14 residues. The CDR3 region is CASSYSRPQGELFF. For the CDR3, the DNA is TGTGCCAGCAGTTACTCGAGGCCTCAGGGGGAGCTGTTTTTT.

This clonotype showed up just a few times. The V and J genes are TRBV7-9 and TRBJ2-1, with TRBD2 matching 8 bases. The CDR3 is 15 amino acids. Germline V gives CDR1 SEHNR, CDR2 FQNEAQ (reference sequence). Losses at the gene ends were 7 bases for V and 9 bases for J; bases not matched to a gene: 14. The CDR3 nucleotides read TGTGCCAGCACTGAGGGGCTAGCGGGTTTAATTGAGCAGTTCTTC. Amino acids: CASTEGLAGLIEQFF. The full variable domain, completed using reference TRBV7-9 and TRBJ2-1, is DTGVSQNPRHKITKRGQNVTFRCDPISEHNRLYWYRQTLGQGPEFLTYFQNEAQLEKSRLLSDRFSAERPKGSFSTLEIQRTEQGDSAMYLCASTEGLAGLIEQFFGPGTRLTVL.

This clonotype was detected many times. V is TRBV7-9 and J is TRBJ1-1; TRBD1 aligns across 11 bases. Losses at the gene ends were 4 bases for V and 3 bases for J; bases not matched to a gene: 7. CDR1 is SEHNR and CDR2 is FQNEAQ in the germline V gene (reference sequence). This CDR3 spans 16 amino acids. The DNA for the CDR3 is TGTGCCAGCAGCTCAGGACAGGGGGCTATTGACACTGAAGCTTTCTTT. Encoded protein: CASSSGQGAIDTEAFF.

V gene TRBV7-6 combines with J gene TRBJ2-7; weak D call: TRBD1 (6 bases). The CDR3 contains 13 residues. Germline V gene data show CDR1 as SGHVS and CDR2 as FNYEAQ. V lost 3 bases and J 6 bases, leaving 12 bases between the germline ends. The CDR3 bases are TGTGCCAGCAGCTTGGGACATTTGGCCGAGCAGTACTTC. Its protein product is CASSLGHLAEQYF.